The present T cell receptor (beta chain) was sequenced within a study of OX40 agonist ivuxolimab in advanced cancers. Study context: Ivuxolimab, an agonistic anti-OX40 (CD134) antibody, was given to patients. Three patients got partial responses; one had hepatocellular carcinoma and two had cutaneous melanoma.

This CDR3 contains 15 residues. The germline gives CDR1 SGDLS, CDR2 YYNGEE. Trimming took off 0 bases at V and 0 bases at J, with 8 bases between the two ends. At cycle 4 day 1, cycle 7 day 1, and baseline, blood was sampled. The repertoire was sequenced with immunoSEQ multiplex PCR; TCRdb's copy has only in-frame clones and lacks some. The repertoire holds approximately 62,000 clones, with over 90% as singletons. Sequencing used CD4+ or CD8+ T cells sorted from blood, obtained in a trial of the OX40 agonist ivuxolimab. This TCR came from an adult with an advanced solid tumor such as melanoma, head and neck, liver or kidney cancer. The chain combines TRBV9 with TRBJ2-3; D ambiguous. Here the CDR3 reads CASSVGDTSTDTQYF. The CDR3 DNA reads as TGTGCCAGCAGCGTAGGAGATACTAGCACAGATACGCAGTATTTT.